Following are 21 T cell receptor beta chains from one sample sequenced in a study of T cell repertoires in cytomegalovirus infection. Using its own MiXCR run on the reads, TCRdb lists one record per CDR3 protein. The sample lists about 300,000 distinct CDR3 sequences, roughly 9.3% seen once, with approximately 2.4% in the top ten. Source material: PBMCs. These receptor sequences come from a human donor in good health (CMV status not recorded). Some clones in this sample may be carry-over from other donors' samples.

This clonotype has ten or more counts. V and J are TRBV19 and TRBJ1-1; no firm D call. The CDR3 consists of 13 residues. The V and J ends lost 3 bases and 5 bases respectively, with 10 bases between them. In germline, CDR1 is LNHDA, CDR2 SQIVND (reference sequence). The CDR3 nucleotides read TGTGCCAGTAGTATTCGGCCCTCGACTGAAGCTTTCTTT. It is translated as CASSIRPSTEAFF.

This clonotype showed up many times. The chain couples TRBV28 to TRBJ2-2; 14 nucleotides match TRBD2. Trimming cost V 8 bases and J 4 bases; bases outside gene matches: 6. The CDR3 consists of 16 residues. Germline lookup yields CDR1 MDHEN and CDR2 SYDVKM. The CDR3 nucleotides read TGTGCCAGCTCCTTGACTAGCGGGGGGGGCACCGGGGAGCTGTTTTTT. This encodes CASSLTSGGGTGELFF.

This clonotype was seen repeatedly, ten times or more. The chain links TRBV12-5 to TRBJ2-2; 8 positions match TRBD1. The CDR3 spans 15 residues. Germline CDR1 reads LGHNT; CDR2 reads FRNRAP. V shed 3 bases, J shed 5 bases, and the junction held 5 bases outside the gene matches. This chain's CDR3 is CASGLRQGRTGELFF. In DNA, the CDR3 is TGTGCTAGTGGTTTACGACAGGGGAGGACCGGGGAGCTGTTTTTT. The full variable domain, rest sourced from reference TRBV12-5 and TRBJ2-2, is DARVTQTPRHKVTEMGQEVTMRCQPILGHNTVFWYRQTMMQGLELLAYFRNRAPLDDSGMPKDRFSAEMPDATLATLKIQPSEPRDSAVYFCASGLRQGRTGELFFGEGSRLTVL.

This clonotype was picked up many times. DNA for the CDR3: TGCAGTGCTAGAGATCCTACGGAACACACCGGGGAGCTGTTTTTT. Encoded protein: CSARDPTEHTGELFF. The chain links TRBV20-1 to TRBJ2-2; no clear D. CDR3 length: 15 amino acids. The V gene's germline CDR1 is DFQATT and CDR2 SNEGSKA (reference sequence). Between the trimmed V and J ends, which lost 0 bases and 3 bases, there was a span of 11 bases.

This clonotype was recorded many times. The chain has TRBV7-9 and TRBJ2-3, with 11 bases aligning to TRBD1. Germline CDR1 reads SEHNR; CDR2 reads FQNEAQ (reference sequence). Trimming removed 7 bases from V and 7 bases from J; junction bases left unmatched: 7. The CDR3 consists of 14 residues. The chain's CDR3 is CASTPGQGANTQYF. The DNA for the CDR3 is TGTGCCAGCACCCCAGGACAGGGGGCGAATACGCAGTATTTT.

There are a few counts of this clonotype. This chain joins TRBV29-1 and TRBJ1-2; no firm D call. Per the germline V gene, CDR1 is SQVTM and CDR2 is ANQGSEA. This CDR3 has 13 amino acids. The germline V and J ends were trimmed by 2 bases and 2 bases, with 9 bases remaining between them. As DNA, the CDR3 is TGCAGCGTTGAAATGGGAGGGAACTATGGCTACACCTTC. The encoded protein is CSVEMGGNYGYTF.

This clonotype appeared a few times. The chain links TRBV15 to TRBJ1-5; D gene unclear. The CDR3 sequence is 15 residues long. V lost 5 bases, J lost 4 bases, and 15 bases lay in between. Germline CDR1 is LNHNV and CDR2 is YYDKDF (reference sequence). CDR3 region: CATSSQGSENQPQHF. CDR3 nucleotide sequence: TGTGCCACCAGCTCTCAAGGAAGCGAGAATCAGCCCCAGCATTTT.

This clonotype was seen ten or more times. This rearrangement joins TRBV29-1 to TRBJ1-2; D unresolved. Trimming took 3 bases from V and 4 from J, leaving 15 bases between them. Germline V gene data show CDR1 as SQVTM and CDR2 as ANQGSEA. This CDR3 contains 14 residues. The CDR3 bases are TGCAGCGTTGAGGTGCTGGGGTCGGGCTATGGCTACACCTTC. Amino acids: CSVEVLGSGYGYTF.

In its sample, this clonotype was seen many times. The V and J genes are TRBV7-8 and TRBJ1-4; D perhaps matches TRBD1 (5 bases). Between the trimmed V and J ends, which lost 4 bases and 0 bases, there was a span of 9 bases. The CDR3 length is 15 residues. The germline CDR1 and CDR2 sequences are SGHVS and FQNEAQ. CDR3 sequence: CASSSGVATNEKLFF. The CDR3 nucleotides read TGTGCCAGCAGCTCGGGGGTTGCAACTAATGAAAAACTGTTTTTT.

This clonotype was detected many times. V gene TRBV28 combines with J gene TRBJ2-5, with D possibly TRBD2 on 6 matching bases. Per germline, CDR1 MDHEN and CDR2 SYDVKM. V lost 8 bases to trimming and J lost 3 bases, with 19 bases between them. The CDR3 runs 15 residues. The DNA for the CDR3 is TGTGCCAGCTCATTGGAGGGAACGGAAAAAGAGACCCAGTACTTC. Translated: CASSLEGTEKETQYF.

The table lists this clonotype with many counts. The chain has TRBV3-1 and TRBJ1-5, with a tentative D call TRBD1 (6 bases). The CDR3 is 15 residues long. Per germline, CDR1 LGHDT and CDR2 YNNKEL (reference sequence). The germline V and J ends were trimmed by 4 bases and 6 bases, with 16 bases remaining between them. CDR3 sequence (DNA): TGTGCCAGCAGCCCCCGTCGGGGGGCTGGTCAGCCCCAGCATTTT. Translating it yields CASSPRRGAGQPQHF.

CDR3: CASSLSGKSYEQYF. CDR3 DNA sequence: TGTGCCAGCAGCTTAAGTGGCAAATCCTACGAGCAGTACTTC. This chain links TRBV7-9 with TRBJ2-7; D unclear. CDR3 length: 14 amino acids. Germline V gene data show CDR1 as SEHNR and CDR2 as FQNEAQ (reference sequence). Trimming shortened V by 2 bases and J by 1 base, and 9 bases separated the two germline ends.

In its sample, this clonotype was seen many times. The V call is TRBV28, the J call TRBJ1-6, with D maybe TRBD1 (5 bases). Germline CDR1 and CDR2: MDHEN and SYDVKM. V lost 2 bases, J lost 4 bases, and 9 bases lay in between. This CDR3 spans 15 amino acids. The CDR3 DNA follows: TGTGCCAGCAGTTTAGGACACCGATATAATTCACCCCTCCACTTT. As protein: CASSLGHRYNSPLHF.

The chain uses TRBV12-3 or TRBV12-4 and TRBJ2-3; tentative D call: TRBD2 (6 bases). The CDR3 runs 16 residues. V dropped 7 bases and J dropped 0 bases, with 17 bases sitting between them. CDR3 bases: TGTGCCAGCATTCCCGGAGGGCAGCGAAGCACAGATACGCAGTATTTT. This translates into CASIPGGQRSTDTQYF.

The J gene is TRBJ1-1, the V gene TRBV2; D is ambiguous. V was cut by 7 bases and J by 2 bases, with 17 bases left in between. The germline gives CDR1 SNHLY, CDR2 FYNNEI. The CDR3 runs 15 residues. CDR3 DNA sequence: TGTGCCAGCAAGAGTATGAAGACGGCTAACACTGAAGCTTTCTTT. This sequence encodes CASKSMKTANTEAFF.

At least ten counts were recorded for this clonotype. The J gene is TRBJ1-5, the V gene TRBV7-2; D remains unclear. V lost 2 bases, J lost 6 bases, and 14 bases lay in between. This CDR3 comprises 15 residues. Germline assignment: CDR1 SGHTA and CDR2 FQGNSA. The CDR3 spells CASSLFPASPQPQHF. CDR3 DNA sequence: TGTGCCAGCAGCTTATTCCCCGCCTCGCCTCAGCCCCAGCATTTT.

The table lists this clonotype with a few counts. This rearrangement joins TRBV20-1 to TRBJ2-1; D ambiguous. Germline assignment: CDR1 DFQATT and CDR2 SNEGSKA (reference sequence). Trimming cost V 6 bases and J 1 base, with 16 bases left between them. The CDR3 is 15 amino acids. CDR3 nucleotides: TGCAGTGCCACCTCCGGCAGGAGATCCTACAATGAGCAGTTCTTC. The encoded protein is CSATSGRRSYNEQFF.

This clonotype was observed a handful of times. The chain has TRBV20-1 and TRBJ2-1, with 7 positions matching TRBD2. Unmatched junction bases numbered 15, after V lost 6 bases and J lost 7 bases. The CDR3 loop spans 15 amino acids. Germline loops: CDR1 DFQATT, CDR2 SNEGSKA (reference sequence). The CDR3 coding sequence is TGCAGTGCGAGGTGGCTCCGTGGGGGGGGGAATGAGCAGTTCTTC. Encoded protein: CSARWLRGGGNEQFF.

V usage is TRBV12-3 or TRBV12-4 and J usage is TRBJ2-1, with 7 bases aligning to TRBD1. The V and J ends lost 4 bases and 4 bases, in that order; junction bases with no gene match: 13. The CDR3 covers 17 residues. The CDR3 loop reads CASSSSRTGKAYNEQFF. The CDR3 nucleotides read TGTGCCAGCAGTTCCTCACGGACAGGCAAAGCTTACAATGAGCAGTTCTTC.

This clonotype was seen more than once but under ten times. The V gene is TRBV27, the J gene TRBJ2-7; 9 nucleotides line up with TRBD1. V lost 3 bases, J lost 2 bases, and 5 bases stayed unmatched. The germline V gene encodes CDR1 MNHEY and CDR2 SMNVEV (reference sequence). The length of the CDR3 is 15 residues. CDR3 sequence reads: CASSFLRDRAYEQYF. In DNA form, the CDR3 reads TGTGCCAGCAGTTTCCTCCGGGACAGGGCCTACGAGCAGTACTTC.

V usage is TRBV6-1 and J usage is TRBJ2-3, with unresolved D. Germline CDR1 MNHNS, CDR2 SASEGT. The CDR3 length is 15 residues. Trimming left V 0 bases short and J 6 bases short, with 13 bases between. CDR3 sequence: CASSEAQGFRDTQYF. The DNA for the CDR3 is TGTGCCAGCAGTGAAGCCCAAGGGTTCAGGGATACGCAGTATTTT.